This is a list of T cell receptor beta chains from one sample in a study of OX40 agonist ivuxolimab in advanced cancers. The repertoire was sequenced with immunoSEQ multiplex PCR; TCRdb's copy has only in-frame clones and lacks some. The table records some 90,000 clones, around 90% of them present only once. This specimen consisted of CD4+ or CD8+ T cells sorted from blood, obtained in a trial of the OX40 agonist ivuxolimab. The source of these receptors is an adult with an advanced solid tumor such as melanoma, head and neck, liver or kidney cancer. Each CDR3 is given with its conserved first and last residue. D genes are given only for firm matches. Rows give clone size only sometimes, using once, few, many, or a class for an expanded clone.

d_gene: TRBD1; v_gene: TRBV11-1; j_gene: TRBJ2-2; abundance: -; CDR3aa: CASSPQQGTSTGELFF; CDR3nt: TGTGCCAGCAGCCCCCAACAGGGGACGAGCACCGGGGAGCTGTTTTTT
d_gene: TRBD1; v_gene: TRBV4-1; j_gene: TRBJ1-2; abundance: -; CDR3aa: CASSQESQGMSGYTF; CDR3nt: TGCGCCAGCAGCCAAGAATCACAGGGGATGAGTGGCTACACCTTC
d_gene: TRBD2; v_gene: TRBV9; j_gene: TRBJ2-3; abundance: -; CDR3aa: CASSVGLAGARTDTQYF; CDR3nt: TGTGCCAGCAGCGTAGGACTAGCGGGGGCGCGCACAGATACGCAGTATTTT
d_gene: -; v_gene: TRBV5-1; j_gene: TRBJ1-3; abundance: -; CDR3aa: CASSLAENLSGNTIYF; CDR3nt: TGCGCCAGCAGCTTGGCCGAGAACCTCTCTGGAAACACCATATATTTT
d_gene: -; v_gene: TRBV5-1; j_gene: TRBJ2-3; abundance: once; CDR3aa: CASSSWPDPGRMYF; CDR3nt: TGCGCCAGCAGCTCTTGGCCCGATCCAGGCCGTATGTATTTT
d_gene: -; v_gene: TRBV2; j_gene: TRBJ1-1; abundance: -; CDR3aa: CASSDGTPSRRTEAFF; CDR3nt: TGTGCCAGCAGTGACGGGACACCTTCCCGGCGGACTGAAGCTTTCTTT
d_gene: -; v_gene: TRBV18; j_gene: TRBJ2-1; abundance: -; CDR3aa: CASSDRQSTYNEQFF; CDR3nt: TGTGCCAGCTCAGATCGACAGAGCACCTACAATGAGCAGTTCTTC
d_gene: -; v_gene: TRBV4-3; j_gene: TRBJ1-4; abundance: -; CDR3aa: CASSQRGVTGTEKLFF; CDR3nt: TGCGCCAGCAGCCAAAGGGGGGTGACCGGGACAGAAAAACTGTTTTTT
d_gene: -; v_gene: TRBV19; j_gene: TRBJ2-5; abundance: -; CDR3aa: CASIKIGETQYF; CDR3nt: TGTGCCAGTATAAAGATCGGGGAGACCCAGTACTTC
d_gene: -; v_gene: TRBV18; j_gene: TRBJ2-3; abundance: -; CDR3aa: CASSPIGAGRTDTQYF; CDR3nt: TGTGCCAGCTCACCAATAGGGGCGGGCCGCACAGATACGCAGTATTTT
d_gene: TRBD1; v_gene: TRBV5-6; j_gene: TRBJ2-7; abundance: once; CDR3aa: CASSLIQGIGEQYF; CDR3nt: TGTGCCAGCAGCTTGATACAGGGGATTGGGGAGCAGTACTTC
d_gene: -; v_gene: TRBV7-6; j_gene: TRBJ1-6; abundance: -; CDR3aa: CASSLSLADSPLHF; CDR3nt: TGTGCCAGCAGCTTAAGCCTGGCGGATTCACCCCTCCACTTT
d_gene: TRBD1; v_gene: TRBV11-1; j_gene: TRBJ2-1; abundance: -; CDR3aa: CASSLGGGQGYNEQFF; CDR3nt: TGTGCCAGCAGCTTAGGGGGGGGACAGGGTTACAATGAGCAGTTCTTC
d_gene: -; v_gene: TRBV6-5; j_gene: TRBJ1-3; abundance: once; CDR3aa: CASSYGASSGNTIYF; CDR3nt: TGTGCCAGCAGTTACGGCGCCAGCTCTGGAAACACCATATATTTT
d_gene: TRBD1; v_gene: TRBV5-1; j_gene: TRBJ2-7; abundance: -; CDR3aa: CASSLEQGAHNEQYF; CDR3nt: TGCGCCAGCAGCTTGGAACAGGGGGCGCATAACGAGCAGTACTTC
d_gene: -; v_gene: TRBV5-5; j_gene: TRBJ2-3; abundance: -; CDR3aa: CASSKPVNTDTQYF; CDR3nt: TGTGCCAGCAGCAAGCCAGTTAACACAGATACGCAGTATTTT
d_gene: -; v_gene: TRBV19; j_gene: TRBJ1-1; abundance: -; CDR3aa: CASTLQGILITEAFF; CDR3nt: TGTGCCAGTACCCTTCAGGGAATCCTTATCACTGAAGCTTTCTTT
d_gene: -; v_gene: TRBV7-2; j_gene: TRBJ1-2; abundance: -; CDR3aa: CASSELQTSYGYTF; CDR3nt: TGTGCCAGCAGCGAACTACAGACTTCCTATGGCTACACCTTC
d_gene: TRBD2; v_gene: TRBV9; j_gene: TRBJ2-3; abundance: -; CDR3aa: CASSVEGLAGIAGTDTQYF; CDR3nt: TGTGCCAGCAGCGTAGAGGGACTAGCGGGGATCGCGGGGACAGATACGCAGTATTTT
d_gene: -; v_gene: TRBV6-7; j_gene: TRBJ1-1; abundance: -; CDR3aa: CARQQNTEAFF; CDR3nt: TGTGCGAGGCAGCAGAACACTGAAGCTTTCTTT
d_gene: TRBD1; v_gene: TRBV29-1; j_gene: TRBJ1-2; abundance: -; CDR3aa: CSVDPSGTGLGYTF; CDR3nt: TGCAGCGTTGACCCATCCGGGACAGGGCTTGGCTACACCTTC
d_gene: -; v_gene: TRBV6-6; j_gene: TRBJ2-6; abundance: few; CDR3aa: CASSYLGANVLTF; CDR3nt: TGTGCCAGCAGTTATCTTGGGGCCAACGTCCTGACTTTC
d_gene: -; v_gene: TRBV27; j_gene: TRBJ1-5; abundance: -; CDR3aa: CASSSLGAPNQPQHF; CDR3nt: TGTGCCAGCAGTTCGTTAGGGGCTCCTAATCAGCCCCAGCATTTT
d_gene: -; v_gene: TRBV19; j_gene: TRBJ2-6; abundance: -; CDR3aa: CASSISVRSSGANVLTF; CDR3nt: TGTGCCAGTAGTATATCAGTGAGATCCTCTGGGGCCAACGTCCTGACTTTC
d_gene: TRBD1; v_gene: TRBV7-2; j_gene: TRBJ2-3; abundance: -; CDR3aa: CASSPPGQYTDTQYF; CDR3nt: TGTGCCAGCAGCCCCCCGGGACAGTACACAGATACGCAGTATTTT
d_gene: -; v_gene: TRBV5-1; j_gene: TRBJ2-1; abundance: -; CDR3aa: CASSSGFEYNEQFF; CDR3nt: TGCGCCAGCAGCTCCGGCTTTGAGTACAATGAGCAGTTCTTC
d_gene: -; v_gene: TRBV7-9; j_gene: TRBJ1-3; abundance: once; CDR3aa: CASSPRGLESSGNTIYF; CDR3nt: TGTGCCAGCAGCCCCCGAGGACTTGAGAGCTCTGGAAACACCATATATTTT
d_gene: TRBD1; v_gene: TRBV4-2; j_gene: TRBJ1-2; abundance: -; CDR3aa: CASSQDTTGINYGYTF; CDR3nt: TGTGCCAGCAGCCAAGATACGACAGGGATTAACTATGGCTACACCTTC
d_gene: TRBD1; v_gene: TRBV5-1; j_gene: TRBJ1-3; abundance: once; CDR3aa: CASRPQGAGNTIYF; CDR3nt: TGCGCCAGCAGGCCGCAGGGGGCTGGAAACACCATATATTTT
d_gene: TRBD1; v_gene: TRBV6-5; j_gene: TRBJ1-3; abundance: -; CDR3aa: CASSPGDSGNTIYF; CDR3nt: TGTGCCAGCAGCCCGGGGGACAGTGGAAACACCATATATTTT
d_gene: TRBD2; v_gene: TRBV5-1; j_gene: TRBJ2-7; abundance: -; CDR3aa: CASSLEGTTGYEQYF; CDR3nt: TGCGCCAGCAGCTTGGAGGGGACTACAGGCTACGAGCAGTACTTC
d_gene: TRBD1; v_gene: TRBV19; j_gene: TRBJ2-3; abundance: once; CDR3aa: CASRDRGDTDTQYF; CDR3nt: TGTGCCAGTAGAGACAGGGGGGACACAGATACGCAGTATTTT
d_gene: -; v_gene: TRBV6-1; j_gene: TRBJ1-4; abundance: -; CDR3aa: CASTGPRREKLFF; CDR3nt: TGTGCCAGCACAGGGCCCAGGCGTGAAAAACTGTTTTTT
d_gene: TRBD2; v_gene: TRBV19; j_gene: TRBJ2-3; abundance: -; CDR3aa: CASSPASGGGTDTQYF; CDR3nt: TGTGCCAGTAGTCCCGCTAGCGGGGGGGGCACAGATACGCAGTATTTT
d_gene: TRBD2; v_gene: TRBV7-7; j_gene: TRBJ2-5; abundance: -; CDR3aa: CASSRLAGGFMETQYF; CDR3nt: TGTGCTAGCAGTCGTCTAGCGGGGGGCTTTATGGAGACCCAGTACTTC